Listed below are T cell receptor beta chains from one sample, sequenced in a study of prognosis after radiotherapy for stage I lung cancer. Using its own MiXCR run on the multiplex PCR reads, TCRdb lists one record per CDR3 protein. The sample yields tens of thousands of distinct CDR3 sequences, 25% to 40% seen once. The specimen was PBMCs, collected before or after stereotactic body radiation therapy (not recorded which). These receptors came from a donor aged 50 or older with non-small cell lung cancer. CDR3s include the opening cysteine and the closing phenylalanine or tryptophan. The order of the fields is clone size, J gene, D gene, V gene, CDR3 protein, CDR3 DNA. D genes are given only for firm matches. Clone size, where shown, is once, few, many, or a class for clones that have expanded.

clone_size: many; j_call: TRBJ2-7; d_call: .; v_call: TRBV7-2; cdr3_aa: CASSLDRNPTYEQYF; cdr3_nt: TGTGCCAGCAGCTTAGACAGGAATCCCACCTACGAGCAGTACTTC
clone_size: .; j_call: TRBJ2-3; d_call: TRBD1; v_call: TRBV11-2; cdr3_aa: CASSLLQGFSDTQYF; cdr3_nt: TGTGCCAGCAGCTTATTACAGGGGTTCTCAGATACGCAGTATTTT
clone_size: few; j_call: TRBJ2-7; d_call: .; v_call: TRBV5-4; cdr3_aa: CATGGSSSYEQYF; cdr3_nt: TGTGCCACTGGAGGAAGTTCGTCCTACGAGCAGTACTTC
clone_size: once; j_call: TRBJ2-7; d_call: TRBD2; v_call: TRBV6-5; cdr3_aa: CASSYGLAGGEHYF; cdr3_nt: TGTGCCAGCAGTTACGGACTAGCGGGAGGGGAGCATTACTTC
clone_size: .; j_call: TRBJ1-2; d_call: TRBD1; v_call: TRBV27; cdr3_aa: CASSPSGQGFYTF; cdr3_nt: TGTGCCAGCAGTCCCTCGGGACAGGGGTTCTACACCTTC
clone_size: many; j_call: TRBJ1-1; d_call: TRBD1; v_call: TRBV9; cdr3_aa: CASSVGQGSKDTEAFF; cdr3_nt: TGTGCCAGCAGCGTAGGACAGGGAAGTAAAGACACTGAAGCTTTCTTT
clone_size: many; j_call: TRBJ2-7; d_call: TRBD2; v_call: TRBV2; cdr3_aa: CASRTSGSYEQYF; cdr3_nt: TGTGCCAGCAGGACTAGCGGTTCCTACGAGCAGTACTTC
clone_size: many; j_call: TRBJ2-7; d_call: .; v_call: TRBV7-2; cdr3_aa: CASSLDHRSYEQYF; cdr3_nt: TGTGCCAGCAGCTTAGATCACAGGTCCTACGAGCAGTACTTC
clone_size: .; j_call: TRBJ2-1; d_call: .; v_call: TRBV6-1; cdr3_aa: CASSLSLAPSSYNEQFF; cdr3_nt: TGTGCCAGCAGTCTGTCGTTGGCGCCGAGCTCCTACAATGAGCAGTTCTTC
clone_size: medium-sized; j_call: TRBJ1-2; d_call: TRBD1; v_call: TRBV5-1; cdr3_aa: CASSYGQGAVYGYTF; cdr3_nt: TGCGCCAGCAGTTACGGACAGGGGGCTGTCTATGGCTACACCTTC
clone_size: .; j_call: TRBJ2-3; d_call: .; v_call: TRBV6-5; cdr3_aa: CASRYTGSAYTQYF; cdr3_nt: TGTGCCAGCAGATACACGGGGTCGGCATATACGCAGTATTTT